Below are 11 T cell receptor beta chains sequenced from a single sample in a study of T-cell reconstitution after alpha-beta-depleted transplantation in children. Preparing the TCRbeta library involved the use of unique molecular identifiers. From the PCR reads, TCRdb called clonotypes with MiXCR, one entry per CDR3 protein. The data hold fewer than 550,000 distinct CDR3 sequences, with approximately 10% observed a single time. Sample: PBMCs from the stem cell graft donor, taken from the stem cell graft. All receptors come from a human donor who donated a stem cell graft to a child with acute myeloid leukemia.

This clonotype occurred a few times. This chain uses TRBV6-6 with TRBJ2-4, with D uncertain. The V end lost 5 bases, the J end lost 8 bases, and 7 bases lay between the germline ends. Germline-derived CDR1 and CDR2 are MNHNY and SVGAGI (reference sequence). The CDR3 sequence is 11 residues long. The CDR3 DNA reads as TGTGCCAGCAGTCCCATGGACATTCAGTACTTC. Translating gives CASSPMDIQYF.

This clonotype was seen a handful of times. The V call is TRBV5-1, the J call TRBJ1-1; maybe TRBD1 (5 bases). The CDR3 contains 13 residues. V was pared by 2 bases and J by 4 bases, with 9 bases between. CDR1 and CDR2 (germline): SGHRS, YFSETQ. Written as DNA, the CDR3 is TGCGCCAGCAGCTTTCAGGGCAGCACTGAAGCTTTCTTT. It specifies CASSFQGSTEAFF.

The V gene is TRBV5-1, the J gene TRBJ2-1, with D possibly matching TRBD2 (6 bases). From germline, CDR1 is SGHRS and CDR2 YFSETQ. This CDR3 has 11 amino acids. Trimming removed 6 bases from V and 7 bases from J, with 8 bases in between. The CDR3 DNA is TGCGCCAGCAACGGGGGAAATGAGCAGTTCTTC. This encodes CASNGGNEQFF.

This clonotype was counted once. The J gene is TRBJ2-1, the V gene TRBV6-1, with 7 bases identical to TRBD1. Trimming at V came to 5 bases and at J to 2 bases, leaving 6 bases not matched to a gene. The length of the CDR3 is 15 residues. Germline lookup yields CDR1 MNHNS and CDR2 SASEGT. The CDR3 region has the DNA TGTGCCAGCAGTAGCCGGGACAGTACCTACAATGAGCAGTTCTTC. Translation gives CASSSRDSTYNEQFF.

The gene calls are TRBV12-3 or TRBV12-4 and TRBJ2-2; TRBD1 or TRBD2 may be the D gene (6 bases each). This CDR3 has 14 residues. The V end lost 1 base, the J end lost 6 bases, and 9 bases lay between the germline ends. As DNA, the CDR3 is TGTGCCAGCAGTTTAGGAGGGGGGTCCGGGGAGCTGTTTTTT. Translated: CASSLGGGSGELFF.

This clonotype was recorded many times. The CDR3 protein is CASSERGGTGELFF. DNA of the CDR3: TGCGCCAGCAGTGAGCGGGGGGGCACCGGGGAGCTGTTTTTT. The chain carries TRBV10-2 and TRBJ2-2, with 8 bases fitting TRBD2. The J segment lost 4 bases and the V segment lost 2 bases, leaving 0 bases of the junction unmatched. This CDR3 has 14 residues. Germline V gives CDR1 WSHSY, CDR2 SAAADI.

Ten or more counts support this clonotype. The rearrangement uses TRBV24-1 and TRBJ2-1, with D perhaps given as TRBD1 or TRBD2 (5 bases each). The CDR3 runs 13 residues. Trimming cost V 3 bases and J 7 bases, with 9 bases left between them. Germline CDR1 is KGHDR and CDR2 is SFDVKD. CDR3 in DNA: TGTGCCACCAGTGATCCAGGGAGAAATGAGCAGTTCTTC. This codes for CATSDPGRNEQFF.

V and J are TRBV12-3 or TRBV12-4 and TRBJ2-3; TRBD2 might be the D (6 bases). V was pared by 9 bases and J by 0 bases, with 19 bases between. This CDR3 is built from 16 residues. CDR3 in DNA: TGTGCCAGTTCGAGTGGGGTGCGGGGAAGCACAGATACGCAGTATTTT. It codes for CASSSGVRGSTDTQYF.

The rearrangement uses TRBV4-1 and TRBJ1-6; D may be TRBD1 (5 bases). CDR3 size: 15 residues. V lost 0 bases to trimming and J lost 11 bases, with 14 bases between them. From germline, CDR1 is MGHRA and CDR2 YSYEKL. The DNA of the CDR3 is TGCGCCAGCAGCCAAGAAAGGGGAGGGATGGCACCCCTCCACTTT. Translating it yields CASSQERGGMAPLHF.

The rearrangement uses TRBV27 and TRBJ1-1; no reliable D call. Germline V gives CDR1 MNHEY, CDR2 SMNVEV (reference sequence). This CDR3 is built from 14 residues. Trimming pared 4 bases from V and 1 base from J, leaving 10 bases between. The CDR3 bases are TGTGCCAGCAGTTCAATAAATGGGAACACTGAAGCTTTCTTT. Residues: CASSSINGNTEAFF.

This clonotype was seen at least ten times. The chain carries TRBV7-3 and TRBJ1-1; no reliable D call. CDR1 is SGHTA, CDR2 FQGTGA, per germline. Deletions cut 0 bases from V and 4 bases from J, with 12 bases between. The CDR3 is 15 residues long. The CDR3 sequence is CASSLTGNPTTEAFF. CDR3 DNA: TGTGCCAGCAGCTTAACTGGGAACCCGACCACTGAAGCTTTCTTT. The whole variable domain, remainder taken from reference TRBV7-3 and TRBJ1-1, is GAGVSQTPSNKVTEKGKYVELRCDPISGHTALYWYRQSLGQGPEFLIYFQGTGAADDSGLPNDRFFAVRPEGSVSTLKIQRTERGDSAVYLCASSLTGNPTTEAFFGQGTRLTVV.